These T cell receptor beta chains were read from a single sample in a study of blood T cells in healthy people across ages. TCRdb reanalysed the 5' RACE reads using MiXCR and keeps one entry per CDR3 protein. The sample contains a few hundred thousand distinct CDR3 sequences, 45% to 60% of which appear only once. The sequenced material came from blood. These TCRs come from a man in his 60s in good health. Each CDR3 is given with its conserved first and last residue. A D gene is named only where the DNA matches it firmly. Clone size is stated in some rows and not others, as once, few, many or a class when expanded.

V	size	D	J	CDR3	DNA
TRBV7-2	NA	TRBD2	TRBJ2-5	CASTSRGLALKETQYF	TGTGCCAGCACCTCCCGAGGACTAGCGCTTAAAGAGACCCAGTACTTC
TRBV5-1	NA	TRBD1	TRBJ1-2	CASSTTTGNYGYTF	TGCGCCAGCAGCACAACGACAGGGAACTATGGCTACACCTTC
TRBV29-1	NA	NA	TRBJ1-2	CSVEGWGALNYGYTF	TGCAGCGTTGAGGGTTGGGGGGCTCTCAACTATGGCTACACCTTC
TRBV20-1	few	TRBD1	TRBJ1-2	CSAGTGGNYGYTF	TGCAGTGCGGGGACAGGGGGGAACTATGGCTACACCTTC
TRBV24-1	NA	NA	TRBJ2-1	CATSDNGGGKYNEQFF	TGTGCCACCAGTGATAACGGCGGGGGCAAATACAATGAGCAGTTCTTC
TRBV12-3/TRBV12-4	few	TRBD1	TRBJ2-5	CASSWTGEKTQYF	TGTGCCAGCAGTTGGACAGGAGAGAAGACCCAGTACTTC
TRBV6-5	NA	NA	TRBJ2-1	CATTRYNEQFF	TGCGCCACGACACGGTACAATGAGCAGTTCTTC
TRBV7-8	NA	NA	TRBJ2-1	CASSFVGGNNEQFF	TGTGCCAGCAGCTTCGTGGGAGGAAACAATGAGCAGTTCTTC
TRBV4-3	many	NA	TRBJ2-6	CASSQGRAGANVLTF	TGCGCCAGCAGCCAAGGGAGGGCTGGGGCCAACGTCCTGACTTTC
TRBV20-1	NA	TRBD1	TRBJ2-5	CSARVGRGETQYF	TGCAGTGCTAGAGTCGGCAGGGGGGAGACCCAGTACTTC